This TCR beta chain was sequenced in a study of T cells in localized non-small cell lung cancer. Study-wide points: Among the top 100 tumor clones, a median around 57 appeared in adjacent lung.

Profiled with immunoSEQ multiplex PCR; TCRdb holds only in-frame clones, not every one. The sample yields approximately 2,500 clones, about 20% seen once. In regard to this clone: Antigen unknown.

Material: normal lung tissue next to the tumor, obtained before any cancer treatment. The sequence was collected from a man aged 35-69 years with stage I squamous cell lung carcinoma.

CDR3 sequence reads: CASSLDITTDTQYF. CDR3 DNA: TGTGCCAGCAGCTTAGACATAACCACAGATACGCAGTATTTT. The gene calls are TRBV11-3 and TRBJ2-3; D unresolved. V shed 0 bases and J shed 2 bases, with 6 bases lying between them. The V gene's germline CDR1 is SGHNT and CDR2 YENEEA. This CDR3 has 14 residues.